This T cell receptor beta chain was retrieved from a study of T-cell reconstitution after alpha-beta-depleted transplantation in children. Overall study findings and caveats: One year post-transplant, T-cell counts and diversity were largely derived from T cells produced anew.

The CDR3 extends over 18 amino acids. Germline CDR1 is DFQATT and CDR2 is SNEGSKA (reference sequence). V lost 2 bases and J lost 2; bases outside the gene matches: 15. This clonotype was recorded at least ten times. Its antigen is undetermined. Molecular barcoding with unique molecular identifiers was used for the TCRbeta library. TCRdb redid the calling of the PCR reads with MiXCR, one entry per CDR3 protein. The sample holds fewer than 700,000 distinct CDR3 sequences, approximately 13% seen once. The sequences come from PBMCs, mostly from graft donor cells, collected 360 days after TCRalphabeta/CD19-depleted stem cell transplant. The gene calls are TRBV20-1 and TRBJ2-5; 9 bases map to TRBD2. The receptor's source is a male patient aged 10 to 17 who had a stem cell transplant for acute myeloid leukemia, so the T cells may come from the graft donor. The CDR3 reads CSARPGRGASGVQETQYF. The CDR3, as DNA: TGCAGTGCTAGACCCGGGCGGGGTGCTAGCGGGGTGCAAGAGACCCAGTACTTC.